The sequence of this T cell receptor (beta chain) was determined in a study of vaccination and CD4 T cells after COVID-19. An Oncomine TCR Beta short-read assay was used to sequence the DNA from cultured CD4+ T cells. Cultures of CD4+ T cells served as the source for extracting genomic DNA. One entry per CDR3 protein results from TCRdb running MiXCR on the PCR reads. The sample lists about 11,000 distinct CDR3 sequences, 44% occurring once. Details on this clonotype: Its target is not known.

Treatment described: roughly nine-day PBMC culture with coronavirus spike peptide pools or control peptides (ViraFEST assay). ViraFEST stimulated the growth of antigen-specific T cells using peptide pools and subsequently profiled their TCRs by sequencing. Investigators isolated CD4+ T cells by negative selection after about 11 days of culture. Per the germline V gene, CDR1 is MNHEY and CDR2 is SVGEGT. With 4 bases clipped from V and 6 bases from J, the junction kept 5 bases outside the gene matches. CDR3 length equals 13 residues. This sequence originates from a human donor who had recovered from COVID-19. The sequenced sample was CD4+ T cells from blood, cultured in vitro. The chain couples TRBV6-2 or TRBV6-3 to TRBJ1-2; TRBD1 agrees at 7 bases. The CDR3 DNA sequence: TGTGCCAGCAGTTCACAGGGGATGGATGGCTACACCTTC. Its translation: CASSSQGMDGYTF.